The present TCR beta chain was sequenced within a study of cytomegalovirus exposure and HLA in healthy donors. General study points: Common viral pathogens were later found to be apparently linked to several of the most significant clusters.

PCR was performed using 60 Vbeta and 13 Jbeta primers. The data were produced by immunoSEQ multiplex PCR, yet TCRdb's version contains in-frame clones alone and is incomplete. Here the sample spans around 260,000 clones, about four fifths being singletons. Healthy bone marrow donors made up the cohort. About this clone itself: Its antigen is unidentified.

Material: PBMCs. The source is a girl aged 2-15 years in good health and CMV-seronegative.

CDR3 coding DNA: TGTGCCAGTAGTATCTTCGGGGGGGGCACAGATACGCAGTATTTT. This sequence encodes CASSIFGGGTDTQYF. This chain links TRBV19 with TRBJ2-3; 8 bases are a match to TRBD2. The CDR3 contains 15 residues. Germline V gene lookup returns CDR1 LNHDA and CDR2 SQIVND (reference sequence). V shed 3 bases, J shed 1 base, and the junction held 3 bases outside the gene matches. Complete variable domain (other parts from reference TRBV19 and TRBJ2-3): DGGITQSPKYLFRKEGQNVTLSCEQNLNHDAMYWYRQDPGQGLRLIYYSQIVNDFQKGDIAEGYSVSREKKESFPLTVTSAQKNPTAFYLCASSIFGGGTDTQYFGPGTRLTVL.